This T cell receptor beta chain was documented in a study of PD-L1 blockade in urothelial cancer. This sample's time point: peripheral blood 6 weeks after treatment start. Sequenced by immunoSEQ multiplex PCR; TCRdb stores in-frame clones only, minus some. The profile covers about 36,000 clones, with about four fifths appearing a single time and roughly 10% taken by the ten largest. The length of the CDR3 is 16 residues. Per the germline V gene, CDR1 is KGHSH and CDR2 is LQKENI. Between the trimmed V and J ends, which lost 0 bases and 1 base, there was a span of 10 bases. The sample here was PBMCs, taken around atezolizumab (anti-PD-L1) treatment. This chain uses TRBV18 with TRBJ2-4, with D possibly TRBD2 on 6 matching bases. This clonotype originated in a man in his forties with urothelial cancer. The CDR3 is CASSPPSGRAKNIQYF. Here the CDR3 DNA reads TGTGCCAGCTCACCACCGTCAGGGAGGGCCAAAAACATTCAGTACTTC.